Sequencing of this T cell receptor beta chain was carried out in a study of CD8 T cells in ankylosing spondylitis. The germline V gene encodes CDR1 MNHEY and CDR2 SMNVEV (reference sequence). With V trimmed by 2 bases and J by 4 bases, 9 bases remained unmatched. The length of the CDR3 is 16 residues. This clonotype showed up just a few times. TCRdb passed the 5' RACE reads through MiXCR, listing each CDR3 protein once. The repertoire holds about 160,000 distinct CDR3 sequences, with approximately 9.9% as singletons. Sequences were obtained from blood, either unsorted or a sorted T cell fraction (not recorded which). This sequence joins TRBV27 and TRBJ2-3; 7 nucleotides line up with TRBD2. This sequence originates from a female donor with ankylosing spondylitis or in good health (not recorded which). Written as DNA, the CDR3 is TGTGCCAGCAGTTTACTCGGGGGGAGACCGGCAGATACGCAGTATTTT. Its translation is CASSLLGGRPADTQYF.